This T cell receptor (beta chain) appears in the sequencing data of a study of blood T cell repertoires in COVID-19. Study-level information: The United States, Italy and Spain were the sources of the acute and convalescent COVID-19 samples. The cDNA or gDNA used as material had been derived from T cells, B-cell-depleted T cells, or PBMCs.

In the source study's methods: Cell counts per sample came from amplifying reference gene primers. Libraries were prepared by immunoSEQ multiplex PCR; TCRdb keeps only in-frame clonotypes and omits some of them. V, J and clone size derive from that table, while D and trimming were established from the DNA sequence. The sample shows roughly 100,000 clones, around 84% of them seen only once. The CDR3 is 15 amino acids. V was pared by 4 bases and J by 0 bases, with 12 bases between. In germline, CDR1 is MDHEN, CDR2 SYDVKM. The chain has TRBV28 and TRBJ1-2, with D maybe TRBD1 (6 bases). The sample was peripheral blood. The TCR comes from a man aged 50 to 60 with active or convalescent COVID-19. DNA of the CDR3: TGTGCCAGCAGTTCCGAAGGACAGACTAACTATGGCTACACCTTC. Encoded protein: CASSSEGQTNYGYTF.